Below, one TCR beta chain is given with its context. Its antigen is not identified. The data originate from a study of human thymus T cells. Germline V lookup: CDR1 SGDLS, CDR2 YYNGEE. The CDR3 consists of 18 residues. V was clipped by 0 bases and J by 6 bases, with 21 bases between them. Assay used: immunoSEQ multiplex PCR; TCRdb lists only in-frame clones, some missing. The table records tens of thousands of clones, roughly 94% of them present only once. Findings and caveats of the study: There appeared to be biased usage of V and J genes in thymic and blood repertoires.

The TCR comes from a boy younger than two with a congenital heart defect but otherwise immunologically healthy. The V call is TRBV9, the J call TRBJ2-2, with D perhaps matching TRBD1 (6 bases). Source material: blood. The CDR3 reads CASSVGPLWDTFPGELFF. CDR3 bases: TGTGCCAGCAGCGTAGGGCCCCTATGGGACACCTTCCCCGGGGAGCTGTTTTTT.